The subject of this entry is one T cell receptor beta chain. Original handling: Reference gene primer amplification yielded estimated nucleated cell counts. The repertoire was sequenced with immunoSEQ multiplex PCR; TCRdb's copy has only in-frame clones and lacks some. That table gives V, J and clone size, and the DNA gave D and trimming. Of fewer than 300,000 clones listed, about 89% were seen once; the top ten hold 1.5%. Germline CDR1 LNHDA, CDR2 SQIVND (reference sequence). This CDR3 is 14 amino acids long. With 5 bases removed from V and 0 bases from J, the gap between germline ends came to 5 bases. This specimen belongs to a study of blood T cell repertoires in COVID-19. The overall study: Sources were T cells, B-cell-depleted T cells, or PBMCs; the material itself was cDNA or gDNA.

This clonotype originated in a woman aged 40-49 years who had recovered from COVID-19. V is TRBV19 and J is TRBJ1-6; D gene ambiguous. Sample: peripheral blood. CDR3 in DNA: TGTGCCAGTAGTTACAGCTCCTATAATTCACCCCTCCACTTT. Its translation is CASSYSSYNSPLHF.